This T cell receptor (beta chain) was identified during a study of early T cells in non-severe SARS-CoV-2 infection. Looked up from germline, CDR1 is SGHAT and CDR2 is FQDESV (reference sequence). V was shortened by 1 base and J by 8 bases, with 6 bases between the two germline ends. The CDR3 spans 12 residues. TCRdb called the 5' RACE reads again in MiXCR, with one record for every CDR3 protein. The data show around 76,000 distinct CDR3 sequences, 11% seen once. The rearrangement uses TRBV11-1 and TRBJ2-1; D unclear. The material sequenced was whole blood. This receptor was obtained from an adult who was a healthcare worker with PCR-confirmed SARS-CoV-2 infection or an uninfected control (not recorded which). This CDR3 is CASSLGFDEQFF. The CDR3 bases are TGTGCCAGCAGCTTAGGGTTCGATGAGCAGTTCTTC.